The 17 T cell receptor beta chains in this list originate from one sample, sequenced in a study of identical twins. A single record per CDR3 protein comes from TCRdb applying MiXCR to the 5' RACE reads. The table shows just over 500,000 distinct CDR3 sequences, with roughly a fifth occurring only once. These data were likewise used in another study, on T cells expressing NK-cell markers.

The specimen was CD4+ T cells sorted from blood. These receptors all come from a woman aged 18 to 35 in good health.

This clonotype was found a few times. CDR3 DNA sequence: TGTGCCAGCAGCCAAGTAGGGGGCTACGAGCAGTACTTC. It translates to CASSQVGGYEQYF. The rearrangement links TRBV3-1 to TRBJ2-7; a weak D match, TRBD1 (6 bases). This CDR3 comprises 13 residues. Between the trimmed V and J ends, which lost 1 base and 3 bases, there was a span of 7 bases. Germline CDR1 LGHDT, CDR2 YNNKEL (reference sequence).

The V gene is TRBV7-2, the J gene TRBJ2-7; D may be TRBD1 (5 bases). CDR1 is SGHTA, CDR2 FQGNSA, per germline. This CDR3 comprises 11 residues. The V and J ends lost 4 bases and 5 bases respectively, with 6 bases between them. The CDR3 is CASSSRDEQYF. CDR3 nucleotides: TGTGCCAGCAGCTCCAGGGACGAGCAGTACTTC.

This clonotype was recorded a few times. This chain connects TRBV7-3 to TRBJ2-3; 11 bases map to TRBD2. After removal of 4 bases from V and 5 bases from J, the junction contained 8 bases not matched to a gene. Germline V lookup: CDR1 SGHTA, CDR2 FQGTGA. This CDR3 region has 16 residues. CDR3: CASSSIAGGPEDTQYF. In DNA, the CDR3 is TGTGCCAGCAGCTCCATAGCGGGGGGGCCTGAAGATACGCAGTATTTT. The full variable domain, with the rest looked up from reference TRBV7-3 and TRBJ2-3, is GAGVSQTPSNKVTEKGKYVELRCDPISGHTALYWYRQSLGQGPEFLIYFQGTGAADDSGLPNDRFFAVRPEGSVSTLKIQRTERGDSAVYLCASSSIAGGPEDTQYFGPGTRLTVL.

This clonotype was seen more than once but under ten times. The chain uses TRBV20-1 and TRBJ2-4; tentative D call: TRBD1 (5 bases). The V gene's germline CDR1 is DFQATT and CDR2 SNEGSKA (reference sequence). The CDR3 extends over 13 amino acids. CDR3 nucleotides: TGCTCCGCACTGGGTAGGGGCATGGACATTCAGTACTTC. Translating it yields CSALGRGMDIQYF.

This chain links TRBV6-1 with TRBJ2-4; 9 nucleotides match TRBD1. Germline assignment: CDR1 MNHNS and CDR2 SASEGT. This CDR3 has 13 residues. With 8 bases clipped from V and 8 bases from J, the junction kept 7 bases outside the gene matches. The CDR3 DNA is TGTGCCAGCGCACAGGGGGCGGTCCACATTCAGTACTTC. Its translation: CASAQGAVHIQYF.

The gene calls are TRBV3-1 and TRBJ2-7, with D perhaps matching TRBD1 (5 bases). With 4 bases removed from V and 1 base from J, the gap between germline ends came to 23 bases. CDR3 length equals 18 residues. Per the germline V gene, CDR1 is LGHDT and CDR2 is YNNKEL (reference sequence). This CDR3 is CASSPLPPTAQKSYEQYF. CDR3 nucleotide sequence: TGTGCCAGCAGCCCCCTTCCCCCGACAGCGCAGAAATCCTACGAGCAGTACTTC.

V and J are TRBV5-1 and TRBJ2-2; D is perhaps TRBD1 (6 bases). Germline V lookup: CDR1 SGHRS, CDR2 YFSETQ. This CDR3 spans 14 amino acids. Trimming removed 5 bases from V and 5 bases from J, with 13 bases in between. The CDR3 nucleotides are TGCGCCAGCAGGGGCTACCAGGGGACCGGGGAGCTGTTTTTT. Its protein product is CASRGYQGTGELFF. The complete variable domain, with remaining parts taken from reference TRBV5-1 and TRBJ2-2, reads KAGVTQTPRYLIKTRGQQVTLSCSPISGHRSVSWYQQTPGQGLQFLFEYFSETQRNKGNFPGRFSGRQFSNSRSEMNVSTLELGDSALYLCASRGYQGTGELFFGEGSRLTVL.

The V call is TRBV3-1, the J call TRBJ1-5; D not certain. This CDR3 is built from 13 residues. Germline CDR1 reads LGHDT; CDR2 reads YNNKEL (reference sequence). V was cut by 1 base and J by 6 bases, with 7 bases left in between. The CDR3 region has the DNA TGTGCCAGCAGCCAAGGTGCATCTCAGCCCCAGCATTTT. It translates to CASSQGASQPQHF.

The chain carries TRBV12-3 or TRBV12-4 and TRBJ2-3; 8 bases align to TRBD2. The V and J ends lost 6 bases and 1 base, in that order; junction bases with no gene match: 12. The CDR3 runs 17 residues. This CDR3 is CASRPRGSGGGTDTQYF. The DNA for the CDR3 is TGTGCCAGCAGACCTCGGGGAAGCGGGGGTGGCACAGATACGCAGTATTTT.

J is TRBJ2-5 and V is TRBV12-3 or TRBV12-4; D remains unclear. CDR3 length: 12 amino acids. V lost 6 bases to trimming and J lost 4 bases, with 9 bases between them. CDR3 protein: CASSRVGETQYF. The CDR3 DNA is TGTGCCAGCAGCCGGGTAGGAGAGACCCAGTACTTC.

The genes are TRBV6-5 and TRBJ2-1; 12 nucleotides agree with TRBD2. Germline V CDR1 and CDR2: MNHEY, SVGAGI. The CDR3 runs to 15 residues. V lost 5 bases to trimming and J lost 6 bases; unmatched junction nucleotides: 5. The CDR3 protein is CASSNPGLAGNEQFF. CDR3 nucleotide sequence: TGTGCCAGCAGTAACCCGGGACTAGCGGGCAATGAGCAGTTCTTC.

This clonotype was counted a few times. V and J are TRBV12-3 or TRBV12-4 and TRBJ1-2; maybe TRBD1 (6 bases). Trimming took off 3 bases at V and 8 bases at J, with 13 bases between the two ends. This CDR3 comprises 13 residues. For the CDR3, the DNA is TGTGCCAGCAGTTTTGGGGGGCGTGGGGGCTACACCTTC. Its translation: CASSFGGRGGYTF.

This chain links TRBV7-2 with TRBJ2-2, with D uncertain. This CDR3 is 14 amino acids long. With 5 bases removed from V and 5 bases from J, the gap between germline ends came to 12 bases. CDR1 and CDR2 from the germline V gene are SGHTA and FQGNSA. The CDR3: CASSPIVATGELFF. Here the CDR3 DNA reads TGTGCCAGCAGCCCGATTGTGGCGACCGGGGAGCTGTTTTTT.

This chain links TRBV6-5 with TRBJ2-5; D unresolved. Deletions cut 2 bases from V and 4 bases from J, with 8 bases between. In germline, CDR1 is MNHEY, CDR2 SVGAGI. The CDR3 covers 13 residues. The DNA for the CDR3 is TGTGCCAGCAGTTACGGGTTCTCAGAGACCCAGTACTTC. Encoded protein: CASSYGFSETQYF.

This clonotype was observed a handful of times. This chain uses TRBV6-1 with TRBJ1-6; 10 positions agree with TRBD1. The CDR3 sequence is 17 residues long. Losses at the gene ends were 6 bases for V and 8 bases for J; bases not matched to a gene: 13. The germline gives CDR1 MNHNS, CDR2 SASEGT. CDR3 residues: CASSAFPSGQGYSPLHF. CDR3 nucleotides: TGTGCCAGCAGCGCATTTCCCTCGGGACAGGGGTATTCACCCCTCCACTTT.

The chain combines TRBV20-1 with TRBJ1-2, with a possible D match to TRBD1 (5 bases). Germline CDR1 is DFQATT and CDR2 is SNEGSKA (reference sequence). The CDR3 has 14 amino acids. V was shortened by 3 bases and J by 3 bases, with 14 bases between the two germline ends. The CDR3 is CSASRSGRDYGYTF. CDR3 nucleotide sequence: TGCAGTGCTAGTAGGTCAGGGCGGGACTATGGCTACACCTTC.

This clonotype was recorded many times. V usage is TRBV7-2 and J usage is TRBJ2-1; 8 bases line up with TRBD2. Germline V gene lookup returns CDR1 SGHTA and CDR2 FQGNSA. The CDR3 contains 17 residues. J gave up 0 bases and V 5 bases, and 9 bases lay outside the gene matches. This CDR3 reads CASSAKRSGGSYNEQFF. The CDR3 DNA is TGTGCCAGCAGCGCCAAGAGGAGCGGGGGCTCCTACAATGAGCAGTTCTTC.